The source of this T cell receptor (beta chain) is a study of blood T cell repertoires in COVID-19. At the level of the study: Samples representing acute and convalescent COVID-19 were sourced from the United States, Italy and Spain.

In the authors' methods: Amplification of reference gene primers was used by the study to estimate nucleated cell counts. Generated by immunoSEQ multiplex PCR, the TCRdb table keeps only in-frame clones and is missing some. The D gene and trimming were derived from the DNA, and the V and J assignments and clone size from that table. The profile covers 130,000 to 150,000 clones, with about 82% appearing a single time and roughly 3% taken by the ten largest. In this sample, this clone turned up once. CDR1 and CDR2 (germline): SQVTM, ANQGSEA. There are 14 residues in the CDR3. V was clipped by 4 bases and J by 6 bases, with 18 bases between them.

Specimen: peripheral blood. The chain carries TRBV29-1 and TRBJ1-1; D is possibly TRBD1 (5 bases). This clonotype was sampled from a woman in her 40s with active or convalescent COVID-19. The CDR3 DNA follows: TGCAGCGTTGTCGTAGCAGGGTTGAAGGCTGAAGCTTTCTTT. Protein product: CSVVVAGLKAEAFF.